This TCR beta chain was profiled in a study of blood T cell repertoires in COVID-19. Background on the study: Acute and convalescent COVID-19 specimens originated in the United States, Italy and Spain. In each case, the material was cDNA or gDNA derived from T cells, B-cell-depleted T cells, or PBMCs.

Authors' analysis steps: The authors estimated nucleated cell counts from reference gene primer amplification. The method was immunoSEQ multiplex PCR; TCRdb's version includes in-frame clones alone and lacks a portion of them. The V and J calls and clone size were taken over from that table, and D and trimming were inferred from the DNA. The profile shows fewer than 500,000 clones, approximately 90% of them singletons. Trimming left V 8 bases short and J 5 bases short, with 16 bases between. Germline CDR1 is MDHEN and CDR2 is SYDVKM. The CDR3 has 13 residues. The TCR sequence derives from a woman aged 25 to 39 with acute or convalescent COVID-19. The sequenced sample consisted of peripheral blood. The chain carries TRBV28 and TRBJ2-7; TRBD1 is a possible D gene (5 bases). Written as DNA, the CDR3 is TGTGCCAGCCGCAACCAAGCCAGGGACGAGCAGTACTTC. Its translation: CASRNQARDEQYF. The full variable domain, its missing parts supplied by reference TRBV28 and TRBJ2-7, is DVKVTQSSRYLVKRTGEKVFLECVQDMDHENMFWYRQDPGLGLRLIYFSYDVKMKEKGDIPEGYSVSREKKERFSLILESASTNQTSMYLCASRNQARDEQYFGPGTRLTVT.